Listed here are 23 T cell receptor beta chains from one sample, sequenced in a study of T-cell memory formation after mild COVID-19. TCRdb re-analysed the 5' RACE reads in MiXCR, keeping a single row per CDR3 protein. The data contain 35,000 to 45,000 distinct CDR3 sequences, approximately 7% of them seen just once; the ten biggest clones take up about 1.5%. Sequencing was performed on PBMCs or a T cell subset sorted from them (not recorded which). The receptors originated from a man between 18 and 35 years old who had mild COVID-19 (a few samples of this study predate the infection). Cell type and time point are not known.

This clonotype has only a few counts. V and J are TRBV2 and TRBJ2-7; D not resolved. CDR3 length: 12 residues. V was trimmed by 6 bases and J by 0 bases, leaving 6 bases between them. The germline V gene encodes CDR1 SNHLY and CDR2 FYNNEI. The CDR3 DNA follows: TGTGCCAGCAGCCCAGGCTCCTACGAGCAGTACTTC. Translating gives CASSPGSYEQYF.

The sample holds many counts of this clonotype. As DNA, the CDR3 is TGCGCCAGCAGCCAAGATTCCCGCAGGGGTCGTTCACCCCTCCACTTT. Amino acid sequence: CASSQDSRRGRSPLHF. The chain couples TRBV4-3 to TRBJ1-6; tentatively, D is TRBD1 (6 bases). The V gene lost 0 bases and the J gene lost 9 bases, with 15 bases spanning the gap. The CDR3 is 16 amino acids. Germline V gene data show CDR1 as LGHNA and CDR2 as YSLEER.

This clonotype appeared a few times. The chain is built from TRBV12-3 or TRBV12-4 and TRBJ2-3; TRBD2 agrees at 7 bases. V lost 6 bases, J lost 5 bases, and 11 bases stayed unmatched. The CDR3 has 15 residues. CDR3 sequence: CASSSRLAYRDTQYF. CDR3 bases: TGTGCCAGCAGCTCTCGACTAGCTTATAGAGATACGCAGTATTTT.

The sample holds a few counts of this clonotype. The chain's CDR3 is CASSSIPGAEAFF. DNA of the CDR3: TGTGCCAGCAGCTCCATTCCCGGCGCTGAAGCTTTCTTT. This rearrangement joins TRBV5-6 to TRBJ1-1; D is undetermined. V was cut by 3 bases and J by 6 bases, with 12 bases left in between. Per germline, CDR1 SGHDT and CDR2 YYEEEE. This CDR3 is 13 amino acids long. Using reference TRBV5-6 and TRBJ1-1 for the parts outside the CDR3, the full variable domain is DAGVTQSPTHLIKTRGQQVTLRCSPKSGHDTVSWYQQALGQGPQFIFQYYEEEERQRGNFPDRFSGHQFPNYSSELNVNALLLGDSALYLCASSSIPGAEAFFGQGTRLTVV.

This clonotype was seen more than once but under ten times. This chain links TRBV7-2 with TRBJ2-5, with 8 bases fitting TRBD1. CDR3 size: 14 residues. CDR1 is SGHTA, CDR2 FQGNSA, per germline. V was pared by 4 bases and J by 5 bases, with 6 bases of the junction left unmatched. CDR3 protein: CASSSLDRAETQYF. The DNA of the CDR3 is TGTGCCAGCAGCTCCCTGGACAGGGCCGAGACCCAGTACTTC.

In this sample, this clonotype turned up a few times. The V gene is TRBV12-3 or TRBV12-4, the J gene TRBJ1-2, with TRBD1 as a possible D gene (6 bases). The CDR3 consists of 14 residues. Trimming took 6 bases from V and 8 from J, leaving 19 bases between them. CDR3 DNA sequence: TGTGCCAGCAGAACCGGGACAACCGCCGAGGGCTACACCTTC. This codes for CASRTGTTAEGYTF.

This clonotype has a count of ten or more. Written as DNA, the CDR3 is TGTGCCAGCAGCGTAGGAGGACAGGGGGACTACGAGCAGTACTTC. Residues: CASSVGGQGDYEQYF. The chain recombines TRBV9 with TRBJ2-7; TRBD1 agrees at 10 bases. Trimming at V came to 0 bases and at J to 3 bases, leaving 3 bases not matched to a gene. Per germline, CDR1 SGDLS and CDR2 YYNGEE. CDR3 size: 15 residues.

For the CDR3, the DNA is TGTGCCAGCAGCCCCATTTACCGAAGCACTGAAGCTTTCTTT. Translating gives CASSPIYRSTEAFF. V gene TRBV7-8 combines with J gene TRBJ1-1; D ambiguous. V was clipped by 5 bases and J by 4 bases, with 14 bases between them. The CDR3 length is 14 residues. Looked up from germline, CDR1 is SGHVS and CDR2 is FQNEAQ.

This clonotype was seen many times. This chain links TRBV5-1 with TRBJ2-3; D is ambiguous. The germline V gene encodes CDR1 SGHRS and CDR2 YFSETQ. CDR3 length equals 14 residues. V was pared by 6 bases and J by 5 bases, with 16 bases between. In DNA form, the CDR3 reads TGCGCCAGCAACGACCCGGGCAGCCAAGATACGCAGTATTTT. The encoded protein is CASNDPGSQDTQYF.

CDR3 region: CASSFAGLDRELFF. Written as DNA, the CDR3 is TGTGCCAGCAGCTTTGCCGGGCTGGACCGGGAGCTGTTTTTT. The V gene is TRBV7-8, the J gene TRBJ2-2, with D unclear. This CDR3 spans 14 amino acids. Germline CDR1 reads SGHVS; CDR2 reads FQNEAQ. V gave up 3 bases and J gave up 9 bases, with 14 bases separating them.

This clonotype has a handful of counts. J is TRBJ2-7 and V is TRBV12-3 or TRBV12-4, with 10 bases matching TRBD1. There are 14 residues in the CDR3. The V gene end was trimmed by 7 bases and the J gene end by 12 bases; junction bases not matched to a gene: 15. The CDR3 region is CASTPTGGHLGPYF. DNA for the CDR3: TGTGCCAGCACCCCGACAGGGGGCCACCTTGGCCCGTACTTC.

The chain has TRBV2 and TRBJ2-2; D remains unclear. Germline CDR1 reads SNHLY; CDR2 reads FYNNEI. V was trimmed by 5 bases and J by 7 bases, leaving 5 bases between them. CDR3 size: 11 residues. CDR3 bases: TGTGCCAGCAGTTACTACGGGGAGCTGTTTTTT. This translates into CASSYYGELFF.

This clonotype is medium-sized (0.01 to 0.1%). V and J are TRBV29-1 and TRBJ2-1; 13 positions agree with TRBD2. The CDR3 spans 15 residues. V shed 1 base, J shed 7 bases, and the junction held 4 bases outside the gene matches. Per germline, CDR1 SQVTM and CDR2 ANQGSEA. The CDR3 loop reads CSVEATSGGANEQFF. CDR3 nucleotide sequence: TGCAGCGTTGAAGCAACTAGCGGGGGGGCGAATGAGCAGTTCTTC.

Ten or more counts support this clonotype. V is TRBV7-3 and J is TRBJ2-2, with D possibly TRBD1 on 5 matching bases. The V end was cut by 5 bases, the J end by 4 bases, with 14 bases between. The CDR3 runs to 15 residues. Germline V gene sequence: CDR1 SGHTA, CDR2 FQGTGA. DNA of the CDR3: TGTGCCAGCAGCGTGGGTCAGGGAAGCACCGGGGAGCTGTTTTTT. Translation: CASSVGQGSTGELFF. The full variable domain, with the rest looked up from reference TRBV7-3 and TRBJ2-2, is GAGVSQTPSNKVTEKGKYVELRCDPISGHTALYWYRQSLGQGPEFLIYFQGTGAADDSGLPNDRFFAVRPEGSVSTLKIQRTERGDSAVYLCASSVGQGSTGELFFGEGSRLTVL.

The chain is built from TRBV7-9 and TRBJ1-2; perhaps TRBD1 as D (5 bases). There are 12 residues in the CDR3. Germline V CDR1 and CDR2: SEHNR, FQNEAQ (reference sequence). Trimming cost V 4 bases and J 6 bases, with 9 bases left between them. DNA for the CDR3: TGTGCCAGCAGCTACGAGGGGCATGGCTACACCTTC. This gives the protein CASSYEGHGYTF.

V and J are TRBV7-9 and TRBJ2-7; 8 nucleotides line up with TRBD1. The junction had 4 bases not matched to a gene; V was cut back by 5 bases and J by 4 bases. The CDR3 has 13 amino acids. The germline V gene encodes CDR1 SEHNR and CDR2 FQNEAQ (reference sequence). CDR3 region: CASSQDRGYEQYV. CDR3 bases: TGTGCCAGCAGCCAAGACAGGGGTTACGAGCAGTACGTC.

V usage is TRBV5-4 and J usage is TRBJ2-3; D is ambiguous. Trimming removed 5 bases at V and 0 bases at J, with 4 bases between. The germline V gene encodes CDR1 SGHNT and CDR2 YYREEE (reference sequence). The CDR3 has 12 amino acids. CDR3 in amino acids: CASRGSTDTQYF. In DNA, the CDR3 is TGTGCCAGCAGGGGTAGCACAGATACGCAGTATTTT. Together with reference TRBV5-4 and TRBJ2-3, the CDR3 gives the full variable domain: ETGVTQSPTHLIKTRGQQVTLRCSSQSGHNTVSWYQQALGQGPQFIFQYYREEENGRGNFPPRFSGLQFPNYSSELNVNALELDDSALYLCASRGSTDTQYFGPGTRLTVL.

The chain combines TRBV7-3 with TRBJ2-6; D is ambiguous. The germline V gene encodes CDR1 SGHTA and CDR2 FQGTGA. The CDR3 totals 15 residues. Trimming left V 4 bases short and J 1 base short, with 8 bases between. This chain's CDR3 is CASSSSVSGANVLTF. The CDR3 bases are TGTGCCAGCAGCTCAAGCGTATCTGGGGCCAACGTCCTGACTTTC.

In this sample, this clonotype turned up a few times. The chain couples TRBV2 to TRBJ2-7; TRBD1 matches 7 bases. CDR1 is SNHLY and CDR2 is FYNNEI in the germline V gene. The CDR3 spans 13 residues. V was clipped by 6 bases and J by 3 bases; unmatched bases: 5. The CDR3 coding sequence is TGTGCCAGCAGCCTGAGGGACAGCTACGAGCAGTACGTC. Translation: CASSLRDSYEQYV.

This clonotype has a count of ten or more. V gene TRBV12-3 or TRBV12-4 combines with J gene TRBJ2-3, with 10 positions matching TRBD2. The CDR3 loop spans 16 amino acids. V was pared by 7 bases and J by 6 bases, with 13 bases of the junction left unmatched. The CDR3 spells CASTNHLAGAADTQYF. The DNA of the CDR3 is TGTGCCAGCACGAACCACCTAGCGGGGGCTGCGGATACGCAGTATTTT.

This clonotype was found a few times. The chain joins TRBV30 to TRBJ1-6; D not resolved. CDR3 length: 13 residues. V lost 0 bases, J lost 7 bases, and 7 bases lay in between. Per germline, CDR1 GTSNPN and CDR2 SVGIG (reference sequence). The CDR3 bases are TGTGCCTGGAGTGTATACGAGAATTCACCCCTCCACTTT. It codes for CAWSVYENSPLHF.

V is TRBV6-2 or TRBV6-3 and J is TRBJ2-1, with D uncertain. Germline V gene sequence: CDR1 MNHEY, CDR2 SVGEGT. The CDR3 has 12 residues. V was cut by 0 bases and J by 3 bases, with 0 bases left in between. This CDR3 reads CASSYSYNEQFF. In DNA form, the CDR3 reads TGTGCCAGCAGTTACTCCTACAATGAGCAGTTCTTC.

Ten or more counts support this clonotype. The chain is built from TRBV6-5 and TRBJ2-1, with a tentative D call TRBD1 (5 bases). The length of the CDR3 is 12 residues. CDR1 is MNHEY, CDR2 SVGAGI, per germline. The germline V and J ends were trimmed by 7 bases and 4 bases, with 8 bases remaining between them. CDR3 loop: CASNNRYNEQFF. The CDR3, as DNA: TGTGCCAGCAATAACAGGTACAATGAGCAGTTCTTC.